The next 14 T cell receptor beta chains were all read from a single sample in a study of T cell responses to AZD1222 COVID-19 vaccine. Using immunoSEQ multiplex PCR, the repertoire was profiled, and TCRdb retains in-frame clones only, with some absent. The sample has tens of thousands of clones; roughly 84% are singletons. Sequenced here: peripheral blood, sampled on day 0 of AZD1222 vaccination. The receptors here all came from an adult in good health.

The rearrangement joins TRBV6-4 to TRBJ1-1; 8 nucleotides line up with TRBD1. This CDR3 contains 14 residues. With 5 bases clipped from V and 0 bases from J, the junction kept 2 bases outside the gene matches. The V gene's germline CDR1 is MRHNA and CDR2 SNTAGT. CDR3 region: CASSKTGVNTEAFF. CDR3 nucleotide sequence: TGTGCCAGCAGTAAGACAGGGGTGAACACTGAAGCTTTCTTT.

The chain is built from TRBV6-6 and TRBJ1-1; possible D gene TRBD1, 6 bases. Trimming stripped 0 bases from V and 0 bases from J, with 11 bases between. This CDR3 has 16 residues. Germline V lookup: CDR1 MNHNY, CDR2 SVGAGI (reference sequence). The CDR3, as DNA: TGTGCCAGCAGTTACTCTCCGGGACAAGTGAACACTGAAGCTTTCTTT. Its protein is CASSYSPGQVNTEAFF.

The chain uses TRBV29-1 and TRBJ1-1; the D gene is possibly TRBD1 (5 bases). This CDR3 comprises 14 residues. V was trimmed by 6 bases and J by 1 base, leaving 15 bases between them. Germline V CDR1 and CDR2: SQVTM, ANQGSEA. The DNA of the CDR3 is TGCAGCGTCACGCGGGACGGGGGGAACACTGAAGCTTTCTTT. Translated: CSVTRDGGNTEAFF.

V usage is TRBV11-2 and J usage is TRBJ1-1, with D unresolved. Germline V CDR1 and CDR2: SGHAT, FQNNGV. Trimming left V 4 bases short and J 8 bases short, with 5 bases between. CDR3 length equals 10 residues. The CDR3 protein is CASSSEEAFF. The DNA for the CDR3 is TGTGCCAGCAGCTCCGAGGAAGCTTTCTTT. Using reference TRBV11-2 and TRBJ1-1 for the parts outside the CDR3, the full variable domain is EAGVAQSPRYKIIEKRQSVAFWCNPISGHATLYWYQQILGQGPKLLIQFQNNGVVDDSQLPKDRFSAERLKGVDSTLKIQPAKLEDSAVYLCASSSEEAFFGQGTRLTVV.

In its sample, this clone was seen a few times. The rearrangement uses TRBV2 and TRBJ1-4; TRBD1 agrees at 7 bases. J gave up 7 bases and V 7 bases, and 9 bases lay outside the gene matches. CDR1 is SNHLY and CDR2 is FYNNEI in the germline V gene. The CDR3 contains 14 residues. The CDR3 loop is CASNRERGREKLFF. DNA for the CDR3: TGTGCCAGCAACCGCGAGAGGGGGCGTGAAAAACTGTTTTTT. Looking up the rest from reference TRBV2 and TRBJ1-4 gives the full variable domain: EPEVTQTPSHQVTQMGQEVILRCVPISNHLYFYWYRQILGQKVEFLVSFYNNEISEKSEIFDDQFSVERPDGSNFTLKIRSTKLEDSAMYFCASNRERGREKLFFGSGTQLSVL.

In DNA form, the CDR3 reads TGTGCCAGCAGTAAAGGGGAAACCTACGAGCAGTACTTC. It is translated as CASSKGETYEQYF. The chain recombines TRBV11-3 with TRBJ2-7; D perhaps matches TRBD1 (5 bases). Germline V gene data show CDR1 as SGHNT and CDR2 as YENEEA. V was cut by 6 bases and J by 2 bases, with 11 bases left in between. The CDR3 extends over 13 amino acids. Filled out from reference TRBV11-3 and TRBJ2-7, the complete variable domain reads EAGVVQSPRYKIIEKKQPVAFWCNPISGHNTLYWYLQNLGQGPELLIRYENEEAVDDSQLPKDRFSAERLKGVDSTLKIQPAELGDSAVYLCASSKGETYEQYFGPGTRLTVT.

The chain employs TRBV7-2 and TRBJ2-5, with 9 bases fitting TRBD1. Germline loops: CDR1 SGHTA, CDR2 FQGNSA. V dropped 0 bases and J dropped 1; count of bases not matched to a gene: 6. CDR3 length equals 17 residues. The CDR3 protein is CASSLASGQGTQETQYF. The CDR3 bases are TGTGCCAGCAGCTTAGCTAGTGGACAGGGGACCCAAGAGACCCAGTACTTC.

The V call is TRBV6-5, the J call TRBJ1-1; TRBD1 agrees at 7 bases. Germline V gene lookup returns CDR1 MNHEY and CDR2 SVGAGI. The CDR3 consists of 14 residues. V gave up 2 bases and J gave up 5 bases; unmatched junction bases: 5. Here the CDR3 reads CASSYDRDRTEAFF. CDR3 bases: TGTGCCAGCAGTTACGACAGGGATCGTACTGAAGCTTTCTTT.

The V gene is TRBV18, the J gene TRBJ2-7; D is ambiguous. Trimming took 3 bases from V and 1 from J, leaving 13 bases between them. This CDR3 contains 15 residues. Per germline, CDR1 KGHSH and CDR2 LQKENI. The DNA for the CDR3 is TGTGCCAGCTCACCTTTGGGTTCTGGATCCTACGAGCAGTACTTC. Its protein product is CASSPLGSGSYEQYF.

As to this clone: At the DNA level, this CDR3 is encoded by other sequences in the same sample as well. The chain recombines TRBV28 with TRBJ1-3; D unresolved. Germline V lookup: CDR1 MDHEN, CDR2 SYDVKM. Between the trimmed V and J ends, which lost 3 bases and 4 bases, there was a span of 4 bases. The CDR3 totals 12 residues. The DNA for the CDR3 is TGTGCCAGCAGTTTGACCGGAAACACCATATATTTT. This gives the protein CASSLTGNTIYF.

The chain links TRBV4-3 to TRBJ1-4, with D unclear. Per the germline V gene, CDR1 is LGHNA and CDR2 is YSLEER. Trimming stripped 0 bases from V and 7 bases from J, with 12 bases between. There are 15 residues in the CDR3. The CDR3 sequence is CASSQEGLGGEKLFF. The DNA of the CDR3 is TGCGCCAGCAGCCAAGAAGGGCTGGGTGGTGAAAAACTGTTTTTT.

The genes are TRBV19 and TRBJ1-5; D unresolved. This CDR3 is 14 amino acids long. Germline V lookup: CDR1 LNHDA, CDR2 SQIVND (reference sequence). V lost 5 bases and J 0 bases, leaving 8 bases between the germline ends. CDR3 amino acids: CASSSGISNQPQHF. The CDR3 region has the DNA TGTGCCAGTAGTTCTGGGATTAGCAATCAGCCCCAGCATTTT.

V gene TRBV24-1 combines with J gene TRBJ1-5; tentatively, D is TRBD1 (5 bases). CDR3 length equals 15 residues. CDR1 and CDR2 (germline): KGHDR, SFDVKD. Trimming took 9 bases from V and 3 from J, leaving 17 bases between them. CDR3 DNA sequence: TGTGCCACCCAACAGCCGGGACGCAACAATCAGCCCCAGCATTTT. This codes for CATQQPGRNNQPQHF.

The V gene is TRBV7-3, the J gene TRBJ1-4; D might be TRBD1 (6 bases). The CDR3 totals 15 residues. V lost 3 bases and J 1 base, leaving 9 bases between the germline ends. CDR1 and CDR2 from the germline V gene are SGHTA and FQGTGA. The CDR3 DNA reads TGTGCCAGCAGCTTGGACAGAGTAACTAATGAAAAACTGTTTTTT. This sequence encodes CASSLDRVTNEKLFF.